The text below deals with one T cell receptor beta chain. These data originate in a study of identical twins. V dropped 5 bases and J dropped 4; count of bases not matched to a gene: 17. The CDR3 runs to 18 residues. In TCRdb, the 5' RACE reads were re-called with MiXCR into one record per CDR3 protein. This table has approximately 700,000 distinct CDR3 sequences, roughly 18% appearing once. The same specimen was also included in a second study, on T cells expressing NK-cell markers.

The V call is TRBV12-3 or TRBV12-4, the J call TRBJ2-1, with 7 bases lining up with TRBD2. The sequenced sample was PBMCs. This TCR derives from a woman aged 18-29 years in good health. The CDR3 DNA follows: TGTGCCAGCAGTCCGCGATCAGGAAGAGCGGGAATTTACAATGAGCAGTTCTTC. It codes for CASSPRSGRAGIYNEQFF.